This record covers a single T cell receptor (beta chain). The entry originates in a study of OX40 agonist ivuxolimab in advanced cancers. Across the study: Partial responses were recorded for three patients, including one with hepatocellular carcinoma and two with cutaneous melanoma.

The CDR3 totals 14 residues. Germline V CDR1 and CDR2: SGHNT, YYREEE (reference sequence). Trimming cost V 2 bases and J 1 base, with 10 bases left between them. Sequencing used immunoSEQ multiplex PCR; TCRdb keeps in-frame clones, though not all of them. The table records tens of thousands of clones, 90% to 95% of them present only once. This clonotype originated in an adult with an advanced solid tumor such as melanoma, head and neck, liver or kidney cancer. The material was CD4+ or CD8+ T cells sorted from blood, obtained in a trial of the OX40 agonist ivuxolimab. The rearrangement links TRBV5-4 to TRBJ2-7, with a tentative D call TRBD2 (6 bases). CDR3 amino acids: CASSFFGLSYEQYF. In DNA form, the CDR3 reads TGTGCCAGCAGCTTCTTTGGACTATCCTACGAGCAGTACTTC. Drawing the rest from reference TRBV5-4 and TRBJ2-7, the complete variable domain is ETGVTQSPTHLIKTRGQQVTLRCSSQSGHNTVSWYQQALGQGPQFIFQYYREEENGRGNFPPRFSGLQFPNYSSELNVNALELDDSALYLCASSFFGLSYEQYFGPGTRLTVT.